This record concerns one T cell receptor (beta chain) sequence. The data are from a study of blood T cell repertoires in COVID-19. Study context: COVID-19 samples collected from the United States, Italy and Spain covered acute and convalescent phases.

This table comes from immunoSEQ multiplex PCR, and its TCRdb copy is limited to in-frame clones, with some not included. Of 40,000 or so clones listed, around 87% are singletons. The V segment lost 6 bases and the J segment 0 bases; nucleotides outside the gene matches: 4. In germline, CDR1 is ENHRY, CDR2 SYGVKD. The CDR3 is 15 residues long. Sequenced sample: peripheral blood. The sequence came from a man in his fifties or sixties with active or convalescent COVID-19. This chain links TRBV10-3 with TRBJ1-4; 7 bases fit TRBD1. CDR3 amino acids: CAIRGGQATNEKLFF. The CDR3 region has the DNA TGTGCCATCAGGGGAGGACAGGCAACTAATGAAAAACTGTTTTTT.